Reported below is one T cell receptor (beta chain). Its antigen is as yet unknown. The entry originates in a study of shared clonotypes between healthy human individuals. Looking at the study overall: Used for every donor were three CD4 naive, three CD4 memory, two CD8 naive and one CD8 memory plate. Findings of the study overall: In general, naive subsets displayed greater estimated richness than memory subsets did. Of the naive CD4 clonotypes, around 5.2% were shared across a few donors.

Here immunoSEQ multiplex PCR was the method, and the copy in TCRdb shows in-frame clones only, minus some. The sample contains about 1 million clones, about 75% of which appear only once. V lost 3 bases and J lost 4; bases outside the gene matches: 7. This CDR3 region has 15 residues. Germline V gene lookup returns CDR1 MNHNS and CDR2 SASEGT. The J gene is TRBJ1-2, the V gene TRBV6-1; 8 bases map to TRBD1. This clonotype was obtained from a man aged 18 to 29 in good health. Sequenced: memory CD4+ T cells sorted from blood. Subset of the sample: CD45RA-negative fraction. CDR3 DNA: TGTGCCAGCAGTGAGAAGACAGGGGAGGCCTATGGCTACACCTTC. Protein: CASSEKTGEAYGYTF.